The rows below give T cell receptor beta chains drawn from one sample of a study of CD8 T cells in ankylosing spondylitis. TCRdb ran MiXCR on the 5' RACE reads and lists one entry per CDR3 protein. The sample gives about 440,000 distinct CDR3 sequences, roughly 18% of which show up once; under 1.2% is in the top ten. Sequenced material: blood, either unsorted or a sorted T cell fraction (not recorded which). These receptors were obtained from a male donor with ankylosing spondylitis. The conserved cysteine and the conserved F or W are not part of the CDR3 here.

length: 12; V: TRBV12-3/TRBV12-4; J: TRBJ2-3; CDR3: ASSFSLARNTQY
length: 13; V: TRBV12-3/TRBV12-4; J: TRBJ2-3; CDR3: ASSLWSSGTDTQY
length: 12; V: TRBV19; J: TRBJ1-5; CDR3: ASRRQVRDQPQH
length: 10; V: TRBV2; J: TRBJ1-4; CDR3: ASSVINEKLF
length: 12; V: TRBV20-1; J: TRBJ2-4; CDR3: SAVPGQGKNIQY
length: 9; V: TRBV29-1; J: TRBJ1-2; CDR3: SSGDMGGYT
length: 14; V: TRBV29-1; J: TRBJ2-7; CDR3: SVTGTGGRSSYEQY
length: 11; V: TRBV27; J: TRBJ2-3; CDR3: ASRGIFTDTQY
length: 7; V: TRBV2; J: TRBJ1-1; CDR3: ATDTEAF
length: 12; V: TRBV9; J: TRBJ2-7; CDR3: ASSVDPGPYEQY
length: 13; V: TRBV10-3; J: TRBJ2-1; CDR3: AISEPGLSDNEQF
length: 12; V: TRBV3-1; J: TRBJ1-1; CDR3: ASSPNRGRTEAF
length: 13; V: TRBV18; J: TRBJ2-5; CDR3: ASSPRPLDQETQY
length: 12; V: TRBV29-1; J: TRBJ2-5; CDR3: SGGLAGVQETQY
length: 13; V: TRBV5-6; J: TRBJ1-5; CDR3: ASSLFGGVNQPQH
length: 14; V: TRBV4-1; J: TRBJ2-4; CDR3: ASSLHYQGVGNIQY
length: 12; V: TRBV20-1; J: TRBJ2-1; CDR3: SARGGQGSNEQF
length: 10; V: TRBV12-3/TRBV12-4; J: TRBJ1-2; CDR3: ASRGVNYGYT
length: 16; V: TRBV24-1; J: TRBJ2-1; CDR3: ATSVFFSQSVNYNEQF
length: 13; V: TRBV7-2; J: TRBJ2-7; CDR3: ASSLDDRGPYEQY
length: 16; V: TRBV15; J: TRBJ2-4; CDR3: ATSRDRGTEGTKNIQY
length: 12; V: TRBV25-1; J: TRBJ2-6; CDR3: ASRVSSGANVLT
length: 11; V: TRBV25-1; J: TRBJ1-1; CDR3: ASTERVNTEAF
length: 15; V: TRBV12-3/TRBV12-4; J: TRBJ2-2; CDR3: ASTHRGQLRNTGELF
length: 13; V: TRBV7-9; J: TRBJ2-3; CDR3: ASSLATGGRDTQY
length: 13; V: TRBV4-2; J: TRBJ1-3; CDR3: ASSQDPSAGNTIY
length: 16; V: TRBV11-2; J: TRBJ2-5; CDR3: ASSPQKITGSGVETQY
length: 13; V: TRBV2; J: TRBJ2-2; CDR3: ASSERTKLTGELF
length: 13; V: TRBV5-1; J: TRBJ1-6; CDR3: ASSFGTEAGSPLH
length: 15; V: TRBV7-2; J: TRBJ2-4; CDR3: ASSLAGQLVGKNIQY
length: 12; V: TRBV7-2; J: TRBJ1-1; CDR3: ASSLRDVGTEAF
length: 10; V: TRBV10-3; J: TRBJ2-7; CDR3: AISESGSEQY
length: 14; V: TRBV7-2; J: TRBJ1-1; CDR3: ASSRGVGVGGTEAF
length: 14; V: TRBV4-2; J: TRBJ2-1; CDR3: ASSQAGSRSYNEQF
length: 14; V: TRBV12-3/TRBV12-4; J: TRBJ2-1; CDR3: ASSPRGAGGHNEQF
length: 10; V: TRBV19; J: TRBJ2-1; CDR3: ASSIDRNEQF
length: 11; V: TRBV20-1; J: TRBJ1-4; CDR3: SASPTRGEKLF
length: 15; V: TRBV25-1; J: TRBJ2-2; CDR3: ASSDAALAPNTGELF
length: 12; V: TRBV6-2/TRBV6-3; J: TRBJ2-5; CDR3: ASNWGPQSETQY
length: 11; V: TRBV15; J: TRBJ2-7; CDR3: ATQGDTSYEQY
length: 13; V: TRBV9; J: TRBJ2-4; CDR3: ASSVDAARGNIQY
length: 13; V: TRBV9; J: TRBJ2-5; CDR3: ASSARAGGDGTQY
length: 13; V: TRBV12-3/TRBV12-4; J: TRBJ2-2; CDR3: ASSLRDFLAGELF
length: 13; V: TRBV5-4; J: TRBJ2-6; CDR3: ASSPRGGGANVLT